This T cell receptor beta chain was documented in a study of T-cell reconstitution after alpha-beta-depleted transplantation in children (dated by TCRdb to between 2015 and 2016). As for the study more broadly: The study quantitatively tracked T-cell immune reconstitution after TCRalphabeta/CD19-depleted allogeneic hematopoietic cell transplantation in children using TCR repertoire profiling. What the authors observed across the whole study: In some patients, high TCRbeta diversity at day 60 was attributed to recipient T cells and intrathymic progenitors that had survived conditioning. The apparently early alphabetaT-cell count recovery about two months after transplant was reportedly dependent on only several hundred rapidly expanded clones derived from non-depleted graft cells. The frequencies of hyperexpanded clones fell over the following months, and after one year, T-cell counts and TCRbeta diversity were mostly attributed to newly produced T cells.

This clonotype was detected many times. Its antigen remains undetermined. Base qualities are not provided; no much larger clone lies one nucleotide away. The treatment or condition tag for this specimen amounts to: allogeneic hematopoietic cell transplantation with graft depleted of TCRalphabeta T cells and CD19 B cells. The children who served as transplant recipients had been given grafts of TCRalphabeta/CD19-depleted allogeneic hematopoietic cells. Library preparation employed PCR. Sequencer: Illumina HiSeq 2500. TCR libraries were prepared with molecular barcoding, using unique molecular identifiers to normalize TCRbeta repertoire quantification. The public sequencing data were trimmed at Q25 with fastp and processed into clonotypes with MiXCR by TCRdb, which kept only in-frame beta chains. Every distinct CDR3 protein forms one entry, paired with its most common genes and DNA. Present in this sample are more than 400,000 distinct CDR3 sequences, over 10% of which were seen just once. The ten largest clones take up approximately 14% of the sample.

Reading the germline V gene gives CDR1 MDHEN and CDR2 SYDVKM. The CDR3 holds 16 amino acids from the cysteine to the phenylalanine. The read is trimmed to its CDR3 DNA, 48 bases read in frame from base 1. Ends trimmed: V by 6 bases, J by 4 bases; bases unmatched to a gene: 12. This receptor was identified in a female patient aged 2-9 years who had a stem cell transplant for aplastic anemia, so the T cells may come from the graft donor. Recombination linked TRBV28 to TRBJ2-5; 9 junctional bases match TRBD1. The sequencing used PBMCs, mostly from graft donor cells, collected 180 days after TCRalphabeta/CD19-depleted stem cell transplant. The CDR3 sequence is CASSRALGTGPETQYF. The DNA sequence is TGTGCCAGCAGCCGCGCCTTGGGGACAGGGCCAGAGACCCAGTACTTC.